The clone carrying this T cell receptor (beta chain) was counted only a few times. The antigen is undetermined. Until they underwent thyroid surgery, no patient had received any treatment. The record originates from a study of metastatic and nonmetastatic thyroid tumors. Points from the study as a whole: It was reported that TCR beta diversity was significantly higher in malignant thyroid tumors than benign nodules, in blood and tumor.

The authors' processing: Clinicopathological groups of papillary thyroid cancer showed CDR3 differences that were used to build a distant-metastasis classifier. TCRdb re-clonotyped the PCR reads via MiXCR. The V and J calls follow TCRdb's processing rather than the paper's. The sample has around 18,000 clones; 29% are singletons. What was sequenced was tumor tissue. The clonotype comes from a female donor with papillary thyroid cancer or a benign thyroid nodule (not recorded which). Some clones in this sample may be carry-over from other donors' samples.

The CDR3 sequence: CASARGGNQPQHF. The CDR3 nucleotides read TGTGCCAGCGCCCGGGGAGGCAATCAGCCCCAGCATTTT. The V gene is TRBV12-3 or TRBV12-4, the J gene TRBJ1-5; D not resolved. CDR3 size: 13 residues. V lost 8 bases and J 2 bases, leaving 10 bases between the germline ends.